The present T cell receptor beta chain was sequenced within a study of blood T cell repertoires in COVID-19. V was clipped by 2 bases and J by 0 bases, with 11 bases between them. The CDR3 runs to 17 residues. Germline CDR1 is MGHRA and CDR2 is YSYEKL. This table comes from immunoSEQ multiplex PCR, and its TCRdb copy is limited to in-frame clones, with some not included. In the table there are over 250,000 clones, more than 75% of which are singletons. V usage is TRBV4-1 and J usage is TRBJ2-6, with a tentative D call TRBD1 (5 bases). This TCR derives from a woman aged 55-69 years in a cohort exposed to, infected with or recovered from COVID-19 (not recorded which). The sample taken for sequencing was PBMCs or T cells enriched from blood (not recorded which). The CDR3 protein is CASSQTTGASGANVLTF. The DNA of the CDR3 is TGCGCCAGCAGCCAAACCACAGGTGCCTCTGGGGCCAACGTCCTGACTTTC.